The clone carrying this TCR beta chain was found many times. Its antigen is unidentified. These data originate in a study of T cells after yellow fever vaccination. Study observations and caveats: Post-booster repertoires again held most primary-vaccination clones (about 96% CD4, around 90% CD8). Clonotypes shared by both compartments, CD4 and CD8, made up a small share. A secondary response was less intense yet reached its peak sooner, at day 5 versus 15.

CDR3 size: 16 residues. UMIs and a universal primer site were added when TCR cDNA was made by 5'RACE template switching. TCRdb re-called the 5' RACE reads with MiXCR, one entry per CDR3 protein. The sample lists 300,000 to 450,000 distinct CDR3 sequences, approximately 6% occurring once. Sequenced material: PBMCs, taken 5 days after the yellow fever booster vaccination. The V call is TRBV21-1, the J call TRBJ1-1; the listed D gene, TRBD1, was not tested against the DNA. TRBV21-1 is a pseudogene segment. The sequence derives from a man between 25 and 39 years old who received the YFV17D yellow fever vaccine. The CDR3 sequence: CASSKAGGGRCTEAFF. CDR3 DNA sequence: TGTGCCAGCAGCAAAGCAGGCGGCGGCCGCTGCACTGAAGCTTTCTTT.